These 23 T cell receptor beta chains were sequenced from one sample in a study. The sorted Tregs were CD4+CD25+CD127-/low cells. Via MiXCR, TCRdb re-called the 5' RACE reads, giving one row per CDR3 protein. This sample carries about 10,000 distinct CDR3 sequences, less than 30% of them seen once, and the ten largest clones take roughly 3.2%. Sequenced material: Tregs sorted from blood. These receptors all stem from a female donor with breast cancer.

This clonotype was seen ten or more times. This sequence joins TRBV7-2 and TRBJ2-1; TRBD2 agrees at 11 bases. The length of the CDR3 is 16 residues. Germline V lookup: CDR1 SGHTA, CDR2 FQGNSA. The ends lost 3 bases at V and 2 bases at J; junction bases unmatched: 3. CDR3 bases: TGTGCCAGCAGCTTCCGACTAGCGGGAACCTACAATGAGCAGTTCTTC. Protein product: CASSFRLAGTYNEQFF.

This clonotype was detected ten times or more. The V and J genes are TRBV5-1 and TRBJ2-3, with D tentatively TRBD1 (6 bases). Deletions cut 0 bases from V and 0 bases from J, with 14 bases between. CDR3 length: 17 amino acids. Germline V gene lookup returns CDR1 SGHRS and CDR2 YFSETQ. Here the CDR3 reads CASSLGHRDGSTDTQYF. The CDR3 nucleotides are TGCGCCAGCAGCTTGGGACACAGGGATGGTAGCACAGATACGCAGTATTTT.

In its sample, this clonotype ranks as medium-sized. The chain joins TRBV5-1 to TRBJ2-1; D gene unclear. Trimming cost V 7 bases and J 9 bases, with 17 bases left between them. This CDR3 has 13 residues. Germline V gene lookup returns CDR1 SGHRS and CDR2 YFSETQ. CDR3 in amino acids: CASRTPGVFEQFF. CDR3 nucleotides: TGCGCCAGCCGGACCCCAGGCGTATTTGAGCAGTTCTTC.

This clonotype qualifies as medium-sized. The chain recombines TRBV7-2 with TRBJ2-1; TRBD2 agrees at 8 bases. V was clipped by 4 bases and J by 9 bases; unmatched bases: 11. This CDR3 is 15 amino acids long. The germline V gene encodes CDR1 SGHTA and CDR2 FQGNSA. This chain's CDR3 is CASSYGTSFKGEQFF. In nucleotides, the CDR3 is TGTGCCAGCAGCTACGGGACTAGTTTTAAGGGTGAGCAGTTCTTC.

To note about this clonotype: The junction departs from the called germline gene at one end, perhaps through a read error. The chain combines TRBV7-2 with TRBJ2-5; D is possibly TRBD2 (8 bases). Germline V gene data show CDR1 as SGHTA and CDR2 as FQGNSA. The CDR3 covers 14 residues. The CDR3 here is CASGLRGPREAQYF. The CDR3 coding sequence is TGTGCCAGCGGCTTGAGGGGGCCGCGGGAGGCCCAGTACTTC. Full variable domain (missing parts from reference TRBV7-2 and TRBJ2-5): GAGVSQSPSNKVTEKGKDVELRCDPISGHTALYWYRQSLGQGLEFLIYFQGNSAPDKSGLPSDRFSAERTGGSVSTLTIQRTQQEDSAVYLCASGLRGPREAQYFGPGTRLLVL.

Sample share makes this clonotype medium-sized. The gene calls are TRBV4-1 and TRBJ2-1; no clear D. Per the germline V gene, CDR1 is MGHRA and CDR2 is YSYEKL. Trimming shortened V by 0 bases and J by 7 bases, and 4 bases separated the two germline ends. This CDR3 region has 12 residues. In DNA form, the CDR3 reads TGCGCCAGCAGCCAAGATGGAAATGAGCAGTTCTTC. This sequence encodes CASSQDGNEQFF.

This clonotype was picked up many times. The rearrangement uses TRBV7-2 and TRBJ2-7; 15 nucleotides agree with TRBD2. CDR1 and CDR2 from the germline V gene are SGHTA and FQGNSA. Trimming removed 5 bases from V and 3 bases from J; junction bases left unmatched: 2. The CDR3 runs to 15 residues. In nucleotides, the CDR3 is TGTGCCAGCAGCCGGGGACTAGCGGGAGGCTACGAGCAGTACTTC. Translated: CASSRGLAGGYEQYF.

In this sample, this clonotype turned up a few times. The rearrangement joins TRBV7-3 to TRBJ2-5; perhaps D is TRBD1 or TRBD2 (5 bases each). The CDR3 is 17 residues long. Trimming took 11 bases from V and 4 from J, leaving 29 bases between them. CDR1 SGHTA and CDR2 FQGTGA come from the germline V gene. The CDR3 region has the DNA TGTGCCGCAGAGGGGTCGTCTTTTGGTCTGCCGGGAGAGACCCAGTACTTC. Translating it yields CAAEGSSFGLPGETQYF.

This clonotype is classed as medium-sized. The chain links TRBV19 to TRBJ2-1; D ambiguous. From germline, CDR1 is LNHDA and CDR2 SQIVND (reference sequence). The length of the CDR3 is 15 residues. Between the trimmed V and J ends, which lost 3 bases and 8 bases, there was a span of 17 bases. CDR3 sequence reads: CASSMMLGSFHEQFF. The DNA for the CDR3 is TGTGCCAGTAGTATGATGCTAGGGTCGTTCCATGAGCAGTTCTTC. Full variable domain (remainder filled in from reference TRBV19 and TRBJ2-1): DGGITQSPKYLFRKEGQNVTLSCEQNLNHDAMYWYRQDPGQGLRLIYYSQIVNDFQKGDIAEGYSVSREKKESFPLTVTSAQKNPTAFYLCASSMMLGSFHEQFFGPGTRLTVL.

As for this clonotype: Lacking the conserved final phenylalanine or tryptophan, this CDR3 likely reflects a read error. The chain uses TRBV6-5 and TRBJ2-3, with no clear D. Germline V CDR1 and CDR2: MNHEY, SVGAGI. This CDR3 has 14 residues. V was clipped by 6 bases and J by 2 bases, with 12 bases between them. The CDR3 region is CASSSVRSTDTQYL. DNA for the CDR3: TGTGCCAGCAGCTCAGTTCGCTCCACAGATACGCAGTATCTT.

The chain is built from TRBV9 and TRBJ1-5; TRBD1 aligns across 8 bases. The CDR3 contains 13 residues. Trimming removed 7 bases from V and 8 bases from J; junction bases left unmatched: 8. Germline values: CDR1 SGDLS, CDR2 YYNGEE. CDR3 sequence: CASGTGRRKPQHF. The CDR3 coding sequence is TGTGCCAGCGGGACAGGTCGAAGAAAGCCCCAGCATTTT.

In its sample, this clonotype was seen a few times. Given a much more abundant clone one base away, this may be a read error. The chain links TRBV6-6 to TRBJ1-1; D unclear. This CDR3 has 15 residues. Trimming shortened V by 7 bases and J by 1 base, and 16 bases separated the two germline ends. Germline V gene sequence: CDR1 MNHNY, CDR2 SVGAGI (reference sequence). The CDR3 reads CASILGLLTNTEAFF. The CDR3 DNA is TGTGCCAGCATCCTGGGCCTCCTCACGAACACTGAAGCTTTCTTT.

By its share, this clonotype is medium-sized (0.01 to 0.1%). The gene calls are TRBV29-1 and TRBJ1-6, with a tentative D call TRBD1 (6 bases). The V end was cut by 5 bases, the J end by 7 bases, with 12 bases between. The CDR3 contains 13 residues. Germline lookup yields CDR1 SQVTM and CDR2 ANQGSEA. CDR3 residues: CSVSSGQNSPLHF. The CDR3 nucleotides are TGCAGCGTTTCATCCGGACAGAATTCACCCCTCCACTTT.

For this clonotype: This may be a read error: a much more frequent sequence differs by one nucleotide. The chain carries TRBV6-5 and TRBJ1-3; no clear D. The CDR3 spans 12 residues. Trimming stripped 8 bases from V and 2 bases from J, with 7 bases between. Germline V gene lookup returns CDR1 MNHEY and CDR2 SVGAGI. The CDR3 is CASSDPGNTIYF. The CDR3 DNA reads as TGTGCCAGCTCGGACCCTGGAAACACCATATATTTT.

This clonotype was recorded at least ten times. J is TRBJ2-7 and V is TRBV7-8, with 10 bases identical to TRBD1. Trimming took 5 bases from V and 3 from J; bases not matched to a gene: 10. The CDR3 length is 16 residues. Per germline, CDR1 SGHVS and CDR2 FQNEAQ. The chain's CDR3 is CASSGDTRTGGYEQYF. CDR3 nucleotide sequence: TGTGCCAGCAGCGGAGACACCCGGACAGGGGGCTACGAGCAGTACTTC.

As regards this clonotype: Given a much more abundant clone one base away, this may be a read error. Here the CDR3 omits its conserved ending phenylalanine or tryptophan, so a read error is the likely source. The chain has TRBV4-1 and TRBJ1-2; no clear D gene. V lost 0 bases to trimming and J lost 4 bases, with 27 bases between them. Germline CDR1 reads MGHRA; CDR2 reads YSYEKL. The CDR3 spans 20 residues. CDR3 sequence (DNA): TGCGCCAGCAGCCAAGACCCCCTCGGCGATGAGGTCGCTTCAATCTATGGCTACACCTCC. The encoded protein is CASSQDPLGDEVASIYGYTS.

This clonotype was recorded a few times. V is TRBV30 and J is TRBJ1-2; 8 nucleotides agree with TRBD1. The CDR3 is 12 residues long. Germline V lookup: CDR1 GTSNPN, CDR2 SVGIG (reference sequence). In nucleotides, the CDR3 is TGTGCTACAGACAGGGGAGAGGATGGCTACACCTTC. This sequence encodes CATDRGEDGYTF.

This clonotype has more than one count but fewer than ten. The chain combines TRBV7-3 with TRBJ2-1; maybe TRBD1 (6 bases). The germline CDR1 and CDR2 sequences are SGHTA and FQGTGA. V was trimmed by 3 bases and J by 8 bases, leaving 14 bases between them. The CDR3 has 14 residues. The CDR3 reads CASSFEKGVHEQFF. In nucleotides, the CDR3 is TGTGCCAGCAGCTTTGAAAAGGGGGTGCATGAGCAGTTCTTC.

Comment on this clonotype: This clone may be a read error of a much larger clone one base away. CDR3 protein: CTSSLYSGAYNEQFF. The CDR3 coding sequence is TGTACCAGCAGCTTATACAGCGGAGCATACAATGAGCAGTTCTTC. The chain links TRBV7-8 to TRBJ2-1, with D tentatively TRBD2 (5 bases). In germline, CDR1 is SGHVS, CDR2 FQNEAQ. This CDR3 region has 15 residues.

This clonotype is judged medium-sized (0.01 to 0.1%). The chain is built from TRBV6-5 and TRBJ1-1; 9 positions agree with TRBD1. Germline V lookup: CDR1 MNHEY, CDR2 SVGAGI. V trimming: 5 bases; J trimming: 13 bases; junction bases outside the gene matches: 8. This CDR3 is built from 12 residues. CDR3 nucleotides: TGTGCCAGCAGTACGACAGGGGGGGATAATTTCTTT. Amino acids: CASSTTGGDNFF.

This CDR3 is CASSQGAESNQPQHF. CDR3 DNA sequence: TGTGCCAGCAGCCAAGGGGCGGAGAGCAATCAGCCCCAGCATTTT. The chain uses TRBV7-9 and TRBJ1-5; possibly TRBD1 for D (5 bases). V was shortened by 5 bases and J by 1 base, with 12 bases between the two germline ends. CDR1 is SEHNR, CDR2 FQNEAQ, per germline (reference sequence). The CDR3 spans 15 residues.

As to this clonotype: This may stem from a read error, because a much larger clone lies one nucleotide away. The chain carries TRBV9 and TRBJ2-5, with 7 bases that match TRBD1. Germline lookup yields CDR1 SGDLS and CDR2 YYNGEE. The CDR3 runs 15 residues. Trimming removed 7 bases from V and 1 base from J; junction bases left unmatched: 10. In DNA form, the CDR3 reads TGTGCCAGCGGCGACGGACAGGCCATCCAAGAGACCCAGTACTTC. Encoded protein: CASGDGQAIQETQYF.

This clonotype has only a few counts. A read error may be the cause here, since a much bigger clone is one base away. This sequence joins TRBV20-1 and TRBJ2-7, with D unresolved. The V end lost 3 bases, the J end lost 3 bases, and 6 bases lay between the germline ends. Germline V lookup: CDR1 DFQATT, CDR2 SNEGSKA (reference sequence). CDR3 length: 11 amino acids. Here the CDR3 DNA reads TGCAGTGCTAGGATAGGCTACGAGCAGTACTTC. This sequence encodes CSARIGYEQYF.